This T cell receptor beta chain was sequenced during a study of shared T cell receptors in the human thymus (dated by TCRdb to the early 2020s). Background for the entire study: The study examined how the human thymus generates shared, self-reactive T-cell receptor alpha chains.

Library construction relied on the immunoSEQ multiplex PCR assay. Held by TCRdb, this immuneACCESS table contains in-frame sequences only and omits some clones. Under half of the omission traces to an unresolved V gene where checked; the cause of the rest is unknown. For this sample the table gives almost 550,000 clones, of which around 78% were detected only once. The ten largest clones take up roughly 0.013% of the sample. V loses 0 bases at its end and J loses 1 base; junction bases beyond the gene matches: 8. The cysteine opens and the phenylalanine closes a CDR3 of 18 amino acids. Only CDR3 DNA remains: 54 bases, in frame from the first base. The germline V gene (reference sequence) gives CDR1 as LNHNV and CDR2 as YYDKDF. About this clone: Its antigen is still unknown. No quality values exist for individual bases; no much larger clone is one base distant.

Separately, the same data were catalogued under a study of human thymus T cells. The other study reports the following: In Finland, the donors were immunologically healthy infants who were having open corrective cardiac surgery for congenital heart defects. Thymus tissue was collected as surgical resects that were removed during corrective cardiac surgery. Both the thymic and the peripheral blood repertoires appeared to show biased V and J gene segment usage. Highly overlapping thymic TCR repertoires among unrelated individuals were reported in the related research. The study used about eight infant thymus samples plus four related peripheral blood samples to characterize TCR alpha and beta repertoires. The cohort included about six male and a couple of female infants, with donor ages spanning 7 to 244 days. Thymocytes were mechanically released from the tissue and were stored as pellets of roughly 9.5-30 million cells at -70 degrees C. A QIAsymphony instrument was used to extract genomic DNA from the frozen cell pellets. The immunoSEQ multiplex PCR assay was used to amplify the TCRB and TCRAD loci from a standardized quantity of quality-controlled genomic DNA. Amplicons spanned the V(D)J region at a length sufficient to cover the CDR3 and identify V and J genes. Amplicon sequencing was performed on an Illumina platform through the commercial immunoSEQ service. Primer bias and sequencing errors were corrected as previously described, and TCRAD and TCRB were defined on the basis of the IMGT database. The repertoires were analysed using immunoSEQ Analyzer 3.0 and VDJTools for basic statistics, V/J segment usage, diversity estimates, rarefaction and pairwise overlap. Chao1, ChaoE, Efron-Thisted, Shannon and inverse Simpson indices were used to estimate diversity, which was also estimated on datasets down-sampled to the smallest sample. Repertoire overlap used strict matching of CDR3 nucleotide sequence, V gene and J gene, with Jaccard-based multidimensional scaling clustering. Thymus samples yielded on average about 810,000 unique TCRB clonotypes, compared with 80,000 to 85,000 from blood samples.

This TCR was sampled from a boy younger than two with a congenital heart defect. Donor details come from another sample of the same person, matched by shared clones. Sequencing input: thymocytes. The rearrangement joined TRBV15 to TRBJ1-1; 10 central bases correspond to TRBD1. CDR3 loop: CATSRDLTGTGANTEAFF. In nucleotides, the sequence is TGTGCCACCAGCAGAGATCTAACGGGGACAGGGGCGAACACTGAAGCTTTCTTT.